These 17 T cell receptor beta chains were sequenced from one sample in a study of T cells in Graves' hyperthyroidism and ophthalmopathy. TCR beta CDR3 region amplification was performed from RNA transcripts. During a first-round RT-PCR of the TCR CDR3, the HTBI primer set was used. In TCRdb, the multiplex PCR reads were re-called with MiXCR into one record per CDR3 protein. The data contain 660,000 or so distinct CDR3 sequences, around 21% of them singletons. The sequencing sample was made of blood. The receptors originated from a man under 40 with Graves' ophthalmopathy.

This clonotype showed up many times. The chain has TRBV7-9 and TRBJ1-4; TRBD1 agrees at 12 bases. Germline trimming cut 8 bases from V and 7 bases from J; bases unmatched to any gene: 5. The CDR3 has 14 amino acids. Germline V CDR1 and CDR2: SEHNR, FQNEAQ (reference sequence). CDR3 sequence reads: CASSPGQGAEKLFF. Written as DNA, the CDR3 is TGTGCCAGCTCTCCGGGACAGGGGGCTGAAAAACTGTTTTTT.

This clonotype has a count of ten or more. V and J are TRBV12-3 or TRBV12-4 and TRBJ1-1, with D tentatively TRBD1 (5 bases). The germline V and J ends were trimmed by 6 bases and 8 bases, with 16 bases remaining between them. The CDR3 consists of 13 residues. The CDR3 sequence: CASRRRTGDEAFF. As DNA, the CDR3 is TGTGCCAGCAGACGCCGGACGGGGGACGAAGCTTTCTTT.

The chain joins TRBV2 to TRBJ2-3, with 9 nucleotides matching TRBD1. CDR3 length: 14 residues. Germline CDR1 is SNHLY and CDR2 is FYNNEI. V shed 7 bases, J shed 3 bases, and the junction held 5 bases outside the gene matches. This CDR3 reads CASNTGGITDTQYF. The DNA of the CDR3 is TGTGCCAGCAACACAGGGGGCATAACAGATACGCAGTATTTT. Complete variable domain (other parts from reference TRBV2 and TRBJ2-3): EPEVTQTPSHQVTQMGQEVILRCVPISNHLYFYWYRQILGQKVEFLVSFYNNEISEKSEIFDDQFSVERPDGSNFTLKIRSTKLEDSAMYFCASNTGGITDTQYFGPGTRLTVL.

The chain is built from TRBV30 and TRBJ1-2; D not resolved. V was pared by 0 bases and J by 5 bases, with 10 bases between. The germline gives CDR1 GTSNPN, CDR2 SVGIG (reference sequence). There are 13 residues in the CDR3. CDR3 amino acids: CAWSVEVLYGYTF. The CDR3 DNA follows: TGTGCCTGGAGTGTAGAAGTTTTGTATGGCTACACCTTC.

This clonotype was found many times. V and J are TRBV20-1 and TRBJ1-1, with TRBD1 matching over 8 bases. CDR1 and CDR2 (germline): DFQATT, SNEGSKA (reference sequence). V was pared by 5 bases and J by 0 bases, with 8 bases of the junction left unmatched. The CDR3 sequence is 15 residues long. CDR3 sequence: CSASPGQAMNTEAFF. CDR3 in DNA: TGCAGTGCTTCCCCGGGACAGGCGATGAACACTGAAGCTTTCTTT.

This CDR3 reads CASRDRGRTGELFF. For the CDR3, the DNA is TGTGCCAGTAGGGACAGGGGGCGAACCGGGGAGCTGTTTTTT. This chain links TRBV19 with TRBJ2-2; 11 nucleotides match TRBD1. V was pared by 6 bases and J by 5 bases, with 2 bases of the junction left unmatched. Looked up from germline, CDR1 is LNHDA and CDR2 is SQIVND (reference sequence). This CDR3 is built from 14 residues.

This clonotype was detected ten times or more. The genes are TRBV12-5 and TRBJ1-5; TRBD1 matches at 8 bases. The CDR3 is 16 residues long. Germline CDR1 and CDR2: LGHNT and FRNRAP. V gave up 10 bases and J gave up 1 base; unmatched junction bases: 12. CDR3 DNA: TGTGCTACCGGCGTGACAGGGGCAAGGAGCAATCAGCCCCAGCATTTT. This translates into CATGVTGARSNQPQHF.

This clonotype was recorded a few times. Relative to the germline gene, one junction end is altered; a read error may explain this. The V gene is TRBV27, the J gene TRBJ2-2; 14 bases map to TRBD2. From germline, CDR1 is MNHEY and CDR2 SMNVEV (reference sequence). The CDR3 totals 18 residues. DNA of the CDR3: TGTGCCAGCAGTTTTCCGACTAGCGGGAGGGCGAAAACCGGGGAGCTGTTTTTT. Translation gives CASSFPTSGRAKTGELFF.

Notes on this clonotype: The junction departs from the called germline gene at one end, perhaps through a read error. The V gene is TRBV5-1, the J gene TRBJ2-3; D is perhaps TRBD1 (6 bases). The CDR3 is 16 amino acids. Germline lookup yields CDR1 SGHRS and CDR2 YFSETQ. The DNA of the CDR3 is TGTGCCAGCAGCTTTACCCTCCCAGGGGGCACAGATACGCAGTATTTT. Encoded protein: CASSFTLPGGTDTQYF.

This chain connects TRBV11-2 to TRBJ1-2; 7 bases are a match to TRBD1. This CDR3 spans 14 amino acids. The germline gives CDR1 SGHAT, CDR2 FQNNGV. V shed 4 bases, J shed 10 bases, and the junction held 12 bases outside the gene matches. The CDR3 bases are TGTGCCAGCAGCTCCACCGGGACAGCTTACGACTACACCTTC. It encodes CASSSTGTAYDYTF. The entire variable domain, with the rest obtained from reference TRBV11-2 and TRBJ1-2, is as follows: EAGVAQSPRYKIIEKRQSVAFWCNPISGHATLYWYQQILGQGPKLLIQFQNNGVVDDSQLPKDRFSAERLKGVDSTLKIQPAKLEDSAVYLCASSSTGTAYDYTFGSGTRLTVV.

This clonotype has a handful of counts. This chain links TRBV20-1 with TRBJ1-5; no clear D. In germline, CDR1 is DFQATT, CDR2 SNEGSKA (reference sequence). V was trimmed by 5 bases and J by 1 base, leaving 12 bases between them. CDR3 size: 14 residues. In DNA form, the CDR3 reads TGCAGTGCTTCGGGGTCCAGGAGCAATCAGCCCCAGCATTTT. Protein sequence: CSASGSRSNQPQHF.

The chain recombines TRBV28 with TRBJ1-2; a weak D match, TRBD1 (6 bases). The ends were cut back, 6 bases at V and 6 bases at J, with 14 bases in the middle. The germline gives CDR1 MDHEN, CDR2 SYDVKM. The length of the CDR3 is 13 residues. CDR3 protein: CASSTGIGNGYTF. The CDR3 DNA reads as TGTGCCAGCAGCACAGGGATAGGAAATGGCTACACCTTC.

The gene calls are TRBV19 and TRBJ2-7, with 9 bases matching TRBD2. The CDR3 extends over 16 amino acids. Germline V lookup: CDR1 LNHDA, CDR2 SQIVND (reference sequence). V was pared by 2 bases and J by 0 bases, with 5 bases of the junction left unmatched. CDR3 protein: CASSIPTSGHSYEQYF. CDR3 nucleotides: TGTGCCAGTAGTATACCGACTAGCGGACACTCCTACGAGCAGTACTTC.

This clonotype was picked up many times. The chain carries TRBV28 and TRBJ1-1; D perhaps matches TRBD1 (6 bases). V was trimmed by 4 bases and J by 5 bases, leaving 17 bases between them. The CDR3 length is 15 residues. CDR1 MDHEN and CDR2 SYDVKM come from the germline V gene. The CDR3 DNA follows: TGTGCCAGCAGTTGGACGGTACAGGGAGGTACTGAAGCTTTCTTT. This encodes CASSWTVQGGTEAFF.

This clonotype has more than one count but fewer than ten. This chain connects TRBV13 to TRBJ2-3; TRBD2 aligns across 11 bases. This CDR3 comprises 18 residues. Germline V gene data show CDR1 as PRHDT and CDR2 as FYEKMQ (reference sequence). With 4 bases clipped from V and 6 bases from J, the junction kept 15 bases outside the gene matches. The CDR3 spells CASSSPDTSGSLRDTQYF. The CDR3 nucleotides are TGTGCCAGCAGCTCGCCTGACACTAGCGGGAGCTTACGCGATACGCAGTATTTT.

This clonotype appeared many times. The CDR3 here is CASSSPGQYEQYF. The CDR3 DNA reads TGTGCCAGCAGTTCACCGGGACAGTACGAGCAGTACTTC. The V and J genes are TRBV28 and TRBJ2-7; TRBD1 matches at 7 bases. Germline lookup yields CDR1 MDHEN and CDR2 SYDVKM. With 4 bases clipped from V and 4 bases from J, the junction kept 4 bases outside the gene matches. CDR3 size: 13 residues.

Only a few counts were recorded for this clonotype. The chain has TRBV15 and TRBJ2-3, with D hard to call. CDR3 length: 12 amino acids. Germline V lookup: CDR1 LNHNV, CDR2 YYDKDF (reference sequence). The germline V and J ends were trimmed by 1 base and 4 bases, with 3 bases remaining between them. The CDR3, as DNA: TGTGCCACCAGCAGAGTCTCAGATACGCAGTATTTT. Amino acids: CATSRVSDTQYF.